This T cell receptor (beta chain) was profiled in a study of shared T cell receptors in the human thymus. Sequencing used immunoSEQ multiplex PCR; TCRdb keeps in-frame clones, though not all of them. The sample yields 65,000 to 70,000 clones, 90% to 95% seen once. The germline gives CDR1 SGHTA, CDR2 FQGNSA. V lost 3 bases and J lost 0, with 12 bases in between. This CDR3 region has 15 residues. The rearrangement joins TRBV7-2 to TRBJ2-7; D is ambiguous. The sequenced material came from thymocytes. The receptor's source is a human donor. The chain's CDR3 is CASSLGKRSSYEQYF. The CDR3 DNA follows: TGTGCCAGCAGCTTGGGCAAACGGAGCTCCTACGAGCAGTACTTC. The full variable domain, its missing parts supplied by reference TRBV7-2 and TRBJ2-7, is GAGVSQSPSNKVTEKGKDVELRCDPISGHTALYWYRQSLGQGLEFLIYFQGNSAPDKSGLPSDRFSAERTGGSVSTLTIQRTQQEDSAVYLCASSLGKRSSYEQYFGPGTRLTVT.